This T cell receptor (beta chain) came from a study of T cells of healthy individuals. This clonotype was seen many times. Unmatched junction bases numbered 3, after V lost 4 bases and J lost 2 bases. Germline-derived CDR1 and CDR2 are SGDLS and YYNGEE. This CDR3 comprises 16 residues. TCRdb reprocessed the 5' RACE reads via MiXCR and lists one record per CDR3 protein. The profile covers about 96,000 distinct CDR3 sequences, with approximately 15% appearing a single time and 6.2% taken by the ten largest. This clonotype was sampled from a human donor in good health. V usage is TRBV9 and J usage is TRBJ2-3; 14 nucleotides agree with TRBD2. DNA for the CDR3: TGTGCCAGCAGCCCGGGACTAGCGGGGGCCACAGATACGCAGTATTTT. Translated: CASSPGLAGATDTQYF.